This TCR beta chain derives from a study of radiation and T cells in renal cell carcinoma. CDR1 and CDR2 (germline): SNHLY, FYNNEI. After removal of 6 bases from V and 8 bases from J, the junction contained 12 bases not matched to a gene. The CDR3 is 14 amino acids. The treatment: 15 Gy SBRT to primary tumor, nephrectomy 4 weeks later. Nephrectomy followed 15 Gy stereotactic body radiation by 4 weeks. Repertoires were generated with immunoSEQ multiplex PCR, while TCRdb's copy carries only in-frame clones and drops some. This sample has 15,000 to 20,000 clones, with around three fifths found just once.

Source: tumor tissue, taken from a patient whose treatment included radiotherapy and nephrectomy. The rearrangement uses TRBV2 and TRBJ1-1, with 7 bases that match TRBD1. The source is a woman aged 70-85 years with renal cell carcinoma. The CDR3 DNA sequence: TGTGCCAGCAGCCCCCGGACAGGCCATAAGGAAGCTTTCTTT. Its translation is CASSPRTGHKEAFF.